These 13 T cell receptor beta chains originate from one sample sequenced in a study of vaccination and CD4 T cells after COVID-19. Documented time point: late sampling 161 to 241 days after vaccination in a few convalescent patients. The treatment here: approximately nine-day PBMC culture with coronavirus spike peptide pools or control peptides (ViraFEST assay). With the Oncomine TCR Beta short-read assay, DNA from cultured CD4+ T cells was sequenced. TCRdb re-derived calls from the PCR reads in MiXCR, one entry per CDR3 protein. The sample holds 20,000 to 25,000 distinct CDR3 sequences, about 43% seen once. What these receptors recognize is not known. The material sequenced was CD4+ T cells from blood, cultured in vitro, taken about 7 months after SARS-CoV-2 vaccination. The source is a human donor who had recovered from COVID-19.

This clonotype was counted only a few times. The rearrangement links TRBV7-2 to TRBJ2-7, with 10 positions matching TRBD2. Germline CDR1 SGHTA, CDR2 FQGNSA. The J segment lost 2 bases and the V segment lost 5 bases, leaving 9 bases of the junction unmatched. This CDR3 region has 16 residues. The CDR3 sequence is CASSQTPGLATYEQYF. The CDR3 nucleotides are TGTGCCAGCAGCCAAACTCCGGGACTAGCGACCTACGAGCAGTACTTC.

The V gene is TRBV20-1, the J gene TRBJ2-7, with D unresolved. The ends were cut back, 1 base at V and 6 bases at J, with 13 bases in the middle. This CDR3 comprises 13 residues. Germline V gene data show CDR1 as DFQATT and CDR2 as SNEGSKA (reference sequence). CDR3 sequence: CSARGPSFGEQYF. DNA for the CDR3: TGCAGTGCTAGAGGCCCCTCCTTCGGCGAGCAGTACTTC.

Comments on this clonotype: The junction differs from germline at one of its ends, possibly a read error. V usage is TRBV10-3 and J usage is TRBJ2-7; 9 nucleotides line up with TRBD1. This CDR3 contains 15 residues. Looked up from germline, CDR1 is ENHRY and CDR2 is SYGVKD. Here the CDR3 reads CASSGTGYDSYEQYF. The CDR3 nucleotides read TGTGCCAGCAGTGGGACAGGGTATGATTCCTACGAGCAGTACTTC.

This clonotype was observed a handful of times. The CDR3 nucleotides are TGCAGTGCTAGTGGCAGGGGGAGGAATTCACCCCTCCACTTT. This encodes CSASGRGRNSPLHF. The V and J genes are TRBV20-1 and TRBJ1-6; 7 nucleotides agree with TRBD1. With V trimmed by 3 bases and J by 7 bases, 6 bases remained unmatched. The CDR3 loop spans 14 amino acids. Looked up from germline, CDR1 is DFQATT and CDR2 is SNEGSKA (reference sequence).

This chain joins TRBV15 and TRBJ2-7; unclear D gene. The germline gives CDR1 LNHNV, CDR2 YYDKDF (reference sequence). Trimming took off 0 bases at V and 5 bases at J, with 17 bases between the two ends. This CDR3 has 16 residues. CDR3 sequence (DNA): TGTGCCACCAGCAGAGATCTGCTAGTTAATGGCCACGAGCAGTACTTC. Its protein is CATSRDLLVNGHEQYF. The complete variable domain, with remaining parts taken from reference TRBV15 and TRBJ2-7, reads DAMVIQNPRYQVTQFGKPVTLSCSQTLNHNVMYWYQQKSSQAPKLLFHYYDKDFNNEADTPDNFQSRRPNTSFCFLDIRSPGLGDTAMYLCATSRDLLVNGHEQYFGPGTRLTVT.

This rearrangement joins TRBV20-1 to TRBJ2-7; D unresolved. This CDR3 has 15 residues. The germline CDR1 and CDR2 sequences are DFQATT and SNEGSKA (reference sequence). V lost 6 bases and J lost 2, with 20 bases in between. The CDR3, as DNA: TGCAGTGCAAGCAATCCGGCTAGGTATGCCTACGAGCAGTACTTC. It translates to CSASNPARYAYEQYF.

In regard to this clonotype: A read error may account for a junction end that differs from germline. The chain uses TRBV6-1 and TRBJ2-5; 8 nucleotides line up with TRBD1. The CDR3 runs to 13 residues. CDR1 and CDR2 from the germline V gene are MNHNS and SASEGT. Written as DNA, the CDR3 is TGTGTCAGCATTGCGACAGGGGAAGAGACCCAGTACTTC. Amino acid sequence: CVSIATGEETQYF.

The chain is built from TRBV6-1 and TRBJ2-7; D is uncertain. The germline CDR1 and CDR2 sequences are MNHNS and SASEGT. The V end lost 5 bases, the J end lost 4 bases, and 18 bases lay between the germline ends. This CDR3 contains 15 residues. DNA of the CDR3: TGTGCCAGCAGTCATCGACCGACCGTGGGGTACGAGCAGTACTTC. The encoded protein is CASSHRPTVGYEQYF.

V is TRBV7-2 and J is TRBJ2-5; D uncertain. V was cut by 5 bases and J by 5 bases, with 9 bases left in between. Germline-derived CDR1 and CDR2 are SGHTA and FQGNSA. The CDR3 extends over 12 amino acids. The CDR3, as DNA: TGTGCCAGCAGCACAGAGGTGGAGACCCAGTACTTC. It translates to CASSTEVETQYF.

This clonotype was counted between two and nine times. This rearrangement joins TRBV7-6 to TRBJ2-5, with TRBD2 as a possible D gene (5 bases). The CDR3 is 14 residues long. Germline V gives CDR1 SGHVS, CDR2 FNYEAQ. Deletions cut 0 bases from V and 4 bases from J, with 9 bases between. The CDR3, as DNA: TGTGCCAGCAGCTTAGCGGCTAGCTCAGAGACCCAGTACTTC. Its translation is CASSLAASSETQYF.

The chain couples TRBV24-1 to TRBJ2-3; 7 bases map to TRBD1. V dropped 5 bases and J dropped 2; count of bases not matched to a gene: 3. This CDR3 region has 14 residues. Germline V gene lookup returns CDR1 KGHDR and CDR2 SFDVKD. The CDR3 reads CATSGGTDTDTQYF. The CDR3 DNA sequence: TGTGCCACCAGTGGGGGGACAGACACAGATACGCAGTATTTT.

The V call is TRBV20-1, the J call TRBJ2-3; D possibly corresponds to TRBD2 (7 bases). The V and J ends lost 2 bases and 1 base respectively, with 16 bases between them. This CDR3 is built from 16 residues. Germline V gives CDR1 DFQATT, CDR2 SNEGSKA (reference sequence). The CDR3 loop is CSARQGWGGGTDTQYF. The CDR3 DNA is TGCAGTGCTAGACAGGGATGGGGGGGCGGCACAGATACGCAGTATTTT.

V usage is TRBV4-1 and J usage is TRBJ1-5; D may be TRBD1 (5 bases). Germline CDR1 and CDR2: MGHRA and YSYEKL. Trimming removed 2 bases at V and 0 bases at J, with 14 bases between. The CDR3 totals 17 residues. CDR3 sequence reads: CASSQYLGVVSNQPQHF. In nucleotides, the CDR3 is TGCGCCAGCAGCCAATATCTAGGGGTGGTTAGCAATCAGCCCCAGCATTTT.